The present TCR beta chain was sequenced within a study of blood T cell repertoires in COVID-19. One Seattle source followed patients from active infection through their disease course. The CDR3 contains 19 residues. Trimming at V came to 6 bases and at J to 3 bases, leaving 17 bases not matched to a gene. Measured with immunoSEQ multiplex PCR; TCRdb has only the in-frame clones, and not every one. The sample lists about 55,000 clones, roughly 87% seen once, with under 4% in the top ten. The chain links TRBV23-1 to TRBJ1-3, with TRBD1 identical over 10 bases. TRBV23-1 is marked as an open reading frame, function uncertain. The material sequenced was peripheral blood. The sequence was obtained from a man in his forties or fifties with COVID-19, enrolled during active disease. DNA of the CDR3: TGCGCCAGCAGACTACCCGAAGGGGACAGGGGATTAAGTGGAAACACCATATATTTT. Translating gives CASRLPEGDRGLSGNTIYF.